This T cell receptor beta chain is drawn from a study of blood T cell repertoires in COVID-19. Study as a whole: Italy, Spain and the United States were the sources of the convalescent and acute COVID-19 samples. In each case, the material was cDNA or gDNA derived from T cells, B-cell-depleted T cells, or PBMCs.

Source study methods: Estimation of nucleated cell counts relied on the amplification of reference gene primers. The table came from immunoSEQ multiplex PCR; TCRdb's copy has only in-frame clones and leaves some out. V and J calls and clone size are as listed in that table; D and trimming were resolved from the DNA. The sample includes approximately 300,000 clones, 88% of them seen just once. The V gene's germline CDR1 is GTSNPN and CDR2 SVGIG (reference sequence). The J segment lost 4 bases and the V segment lost 1 base, leaving 6 bases of the junction unmatched. The CDR3 has 15 residues. This TCR was sampled from a woman between 45 and 65 years old with active or convalescent COVID-19. Sequences were obtained from peripheral blood. The chain recombines TRBV30 with TRBJ1-2, with 10 positions matching TRBD1. CDR3: CAWSGGTGVSYGYTF. CDR3 sequence (DNA): TGTGCCTGGAGTGGGGGGACAGGGGTATCCTATGGCTACACCTTC.